The entry below describes one T cell receptor (beta chain). This sample was taken from a study of blood T cell repertoires in COVID-19. The wider study: PBMCs, B-cell-depleted T cells, or T cells provided the cDNA or gDNA that made up the material.

This CDR3 region has 14 residues. After removal of 7 bases from V and 4 bases from J, the junction contained 7 bases not matched to a gene. Germline CDR1 ENHRY, CDR2 SYGVKD. In the original processing: Counts of nucleated cells, estimated from reference gene primer amplification, were obtained. Clones were read by immunoSEQ multiplex PCR, and TCRdb kept only the in-frame ones, dropping some. The V and J calls and clone size were taken over from that table, and D and trimming were inferred from the DNA. The repertoire includes some 350,000 clones, about 86% of them detected once, and roughly 3% sits in the top ten.

The V gene is TRBV10-3, the J gene TRBJ1-1, with 9 positions matching TRBD1. The sample consisted of peripheral blood. The receptor comes from a man aged 25-40 years with active or convalescent COVID-19. The CDR3 protein is CAITRTGEGTEAFF. The DNA of the CDR3 is TGTGCCATCACCCGGACAGGGGAGGGCACTGAAGCTTTCTTT.